The clone carrying this T cell receptor beta chain has only a few counts. The antigen is undetermined. This sample was taken from a study of response to subunit inactivated influenza vaccine. Study-wide results and limits: There was a suggestion from the authors that each seasonal influenza vaccination recruits few new T cells.

V was pared by 6 bases and J by 2 bases, with 15 bases between. Germline values: CDR1 SQVTM, CDR2 ANQGSEA. The CDR3 is made up of 14 amino acids. TCRdb reprocessed the RT-PCR reads with MiXCR, giving one entry per CDR3 protein. The data contain some 190,000 distinct CDR3 sequences, approximately 15% of them seen just once; the ten biggest clones take up roughly 25%. This material consisted of CD8+ T cells sorted from PBMCs, taken around 5 days after vaccination. The receptor comes from a man aged 45 to 65 who received an inactivated influenza vaccine. The J gene is TRBJ2-3, the V gene TRBV29-1; D is uncertain. The DNA of the CDR3 is TGCAGCGTGCCCTCGCAGGATCACACAGATACGCAGTATTTT. Protein product: CSVPSQDHTDTQYF.